These 6 T cell receptor beta chains came from one sample sequenced in a study of neurological immune-mediated disorders. TCRdb called the 5' RACE reads again in MiXCR, with one record for every CDR3 protein. This sample has 20,000 to 25,000 distinct CDR3 sequences; around 6% occur once, and the top ten carry about 48%. Source material: CD8+ T cells from blood. The source of these receptors is a man in his late teens or twenties in good health.

There are many counts of this clonotype. The chain couples TRBV7-9 to TRBJ1-6, with TRBD1 identical over 7 bases. The V and J ends lost 0 bases and 4 bases, in that order; junction bases with no gene match: 3. The CDR3 contains 16 residues. Per the germline V gene, CDR1 is SEHNR and CDR2 is FQNEAQ (reference sequence). The CDR3, as DNA: TGTGCCAGCAGCTTAGCGTTGGGACAGTATAATTCACCCCTCCACTTT. Its translation: CASSLALGQYNSPLHF.

This clonotype was found many times. The V gene is TRBV6-6, the J gene TRBJ2-5; possible D gene TRBD2, 6 bases. With 3 bases removed from V and 5 bases from J, the gap between germline ends came to 10 bases. The CDR3 spans 13 residues. From germline, CDR1 is MNHNY and CDR2 SVGAGI (reference sequence). For the CDR3, the DNA is TGTGCCAGCAGTTATCTGGGGAGGGAGACCCAGTACTTC. Its protein is CASSYLGRETQYF.

About this clonotype: Mismatch with germline at one junction end may stem from a read error. The V and J genes are TRBV7-9 and TRBJ2-2, with D uncertain. Germline V gene lookup returns CDR1 SEHNR and CDR2 FQNEAQ (reference sequence). The CDR3 totals 14 residues. CDR3 protein: CASRLDTNTGELFF. In nucleotides, the CDR3 is TGTGCCAGCAGATTAGACACAAACACCGGGGAGCTGTTTTTT.

Ten or more counts support this clonotype. The rearrangement joins TRBV5-1 to TRBJ2-2; D unclear. Per germline, CDR1 SGHRS and CDR2 YFSETQ. This CDR3 has 15 amino acids. Between the trimmed V and J ends, which lost 4 bases and 0 bases, there was a span of 10 bases. As DNA, the CDR3 is TGCGCCAGCAGCCCTGGCACCACGAACACCGGGGAGCTGTTTTTT. It is translated as CASSPGTTNTGELFF.

This clonotype has ten or more counts. CDR3 sequence reads: CASSLGGGTGVTGELFF. For the CDR3, the DNA is TGTGCCAGCAGCTTAGGCGGAGGGACAGGGGTCACCGGGGAGCTGTTTTTT. The genes are TRBV7-3 and TRBJ2-2; 10 bases are shared with TRBD1. The CDR3 loop spans 17 amino acids. CDR1 and CDR2 from the germline V gene are SGHTA and FQGTGA. After removal of 2 bases from V and 4 bases from J, the junction contained 7 bases not matched to a gene.

In its sample, this clonotype was seen many times. The chain links TRBV6-2 or TRBV6-3 to TRBJ1-4, with D uncertain. Trimming left V 8 bases short and J 7 bases short, with 17 bases between. CDR3 size: 14 residues. Germline CDR1 and CDR2: MNHEY and SVGEGT. The CDR3 DNA reads as TGTGCCAGCGGGGAAGACACAAGAAGTGAAAAACTGTTTTTT. Amino acids: CASGEDTRSEKLFF.